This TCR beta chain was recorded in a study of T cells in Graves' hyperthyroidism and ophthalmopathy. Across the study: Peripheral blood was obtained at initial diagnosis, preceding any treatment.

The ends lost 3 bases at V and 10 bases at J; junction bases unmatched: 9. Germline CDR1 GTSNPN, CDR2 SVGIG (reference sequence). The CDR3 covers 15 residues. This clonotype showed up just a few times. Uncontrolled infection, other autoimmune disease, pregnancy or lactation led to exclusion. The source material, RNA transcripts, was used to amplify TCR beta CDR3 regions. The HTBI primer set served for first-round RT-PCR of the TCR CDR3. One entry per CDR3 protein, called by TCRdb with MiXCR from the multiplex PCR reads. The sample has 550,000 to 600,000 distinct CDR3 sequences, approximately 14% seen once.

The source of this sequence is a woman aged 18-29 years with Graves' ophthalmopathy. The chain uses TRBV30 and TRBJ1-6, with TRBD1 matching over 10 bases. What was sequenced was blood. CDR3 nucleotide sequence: TGTGCCTGGAGCCGTCGGACAGGGGGGAACTCACCCCTCCACTTT. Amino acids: CAWSRRTGGNSPLHF.